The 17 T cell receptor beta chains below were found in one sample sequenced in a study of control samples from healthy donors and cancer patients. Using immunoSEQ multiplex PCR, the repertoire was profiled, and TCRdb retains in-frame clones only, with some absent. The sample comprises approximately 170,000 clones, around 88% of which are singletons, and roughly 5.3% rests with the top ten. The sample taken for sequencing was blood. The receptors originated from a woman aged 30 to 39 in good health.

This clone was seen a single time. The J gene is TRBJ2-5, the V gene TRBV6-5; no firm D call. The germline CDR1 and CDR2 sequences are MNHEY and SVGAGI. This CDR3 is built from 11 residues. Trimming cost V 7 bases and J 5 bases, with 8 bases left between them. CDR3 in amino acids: CASKNWETQYF. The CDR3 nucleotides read TGTGCCAGCAAGAATTGGGAGACCCAGTACTTC.

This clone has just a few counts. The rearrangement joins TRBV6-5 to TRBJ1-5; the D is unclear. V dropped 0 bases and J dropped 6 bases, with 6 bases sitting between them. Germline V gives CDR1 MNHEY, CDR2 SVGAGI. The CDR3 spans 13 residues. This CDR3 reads CASSYSSRQPQHF. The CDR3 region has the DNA TGTGCCAGCAGTTACTCGAGCCGTCAGCCCCAGCATTTT.

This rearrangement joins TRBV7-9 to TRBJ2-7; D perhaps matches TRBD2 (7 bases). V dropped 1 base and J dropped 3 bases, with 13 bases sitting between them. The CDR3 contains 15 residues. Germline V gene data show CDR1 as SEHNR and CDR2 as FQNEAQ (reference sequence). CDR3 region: CASSLVGGGDYEQYF. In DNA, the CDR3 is TGTGCCAGCAGCTTAGTTGGAGGGGGGGACTACGAGCAGTACTTC.

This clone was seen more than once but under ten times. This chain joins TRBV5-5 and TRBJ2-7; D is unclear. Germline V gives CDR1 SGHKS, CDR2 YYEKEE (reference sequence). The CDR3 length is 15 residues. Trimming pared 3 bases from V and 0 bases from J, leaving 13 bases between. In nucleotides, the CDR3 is TGTGCCAGCAGCTGGGAAGGGCAGCTCTCCTACGAGCAGTACGTC. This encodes CASSWEGQLSYEQYV.

The CDR3 reads CASSLPGTTWGFCQPQHF. In nucleotides, the CDR3 is TGTGCCAGCAGTTTACCAGGGACAACATGGGGGTTTTGTCAGCCCCAGCATTTT. The V gene is TRBV27, the J gene TRBJ1-5; D might be TRBD1 (6 bases). V lost 2 bases and J 6 bases, leaving 23 bases between the germline ends. Germline lookup yields CDR1 MNHEY and CDR2 SMNVEV (reference sequence). This CDR3 comprises 18 residues.

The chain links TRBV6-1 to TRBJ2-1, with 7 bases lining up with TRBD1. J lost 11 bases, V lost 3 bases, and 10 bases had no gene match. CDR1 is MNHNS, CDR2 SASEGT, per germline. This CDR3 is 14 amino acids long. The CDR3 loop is CASSDMPPGQKQFF. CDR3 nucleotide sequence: TGTGCCAGCAGTGACATGCCTCCGGGACAGAAGCAGTTCTTC.

The CDR3 DNA reads as TGCAGTGCTAGTGAATGGGCCCGGGACTACTACAATGAGCAGTTCTTC. Encoded protein: CSASEWARDYYNEQFF. The chain is built from TRBV20-1 and TRBJ2-1; 7 bases match TRBD2. This CDR3 comprises 16 residues. The germline V gene encodes CDR1 DFQATT and CDR2 SNEGSKA (reference sequence). The V segment lost 3 bases and the J segment 3 bases; nucleotides outside the gene matches: 11.

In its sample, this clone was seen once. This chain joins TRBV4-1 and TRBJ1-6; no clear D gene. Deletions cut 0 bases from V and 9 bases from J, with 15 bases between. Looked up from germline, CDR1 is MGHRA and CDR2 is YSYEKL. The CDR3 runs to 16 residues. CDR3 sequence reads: CASSQDEDGPPSPLHF. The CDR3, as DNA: TGCGCCAGCAGCCAAGACGAAGACGGACCTCCTTCACCCCTCCACTTT.

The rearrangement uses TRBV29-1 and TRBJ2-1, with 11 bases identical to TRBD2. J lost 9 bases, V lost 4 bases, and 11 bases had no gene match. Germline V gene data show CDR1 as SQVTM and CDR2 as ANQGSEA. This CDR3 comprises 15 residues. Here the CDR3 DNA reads TGCAGCGTTGTTGGGCTAGCGGGGGGCACCACTGAGCAGTTCTTC. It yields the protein CSVVGLAGGTTEQFF.

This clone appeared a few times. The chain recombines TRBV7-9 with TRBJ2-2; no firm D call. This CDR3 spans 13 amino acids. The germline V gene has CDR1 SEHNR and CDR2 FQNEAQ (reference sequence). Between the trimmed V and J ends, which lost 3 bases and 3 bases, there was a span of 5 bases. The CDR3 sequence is CASSFRDTGELFF. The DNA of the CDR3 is TGTGCCAGCAGCTTTCGGGACACCGGGGAGCTGTTTTTT.

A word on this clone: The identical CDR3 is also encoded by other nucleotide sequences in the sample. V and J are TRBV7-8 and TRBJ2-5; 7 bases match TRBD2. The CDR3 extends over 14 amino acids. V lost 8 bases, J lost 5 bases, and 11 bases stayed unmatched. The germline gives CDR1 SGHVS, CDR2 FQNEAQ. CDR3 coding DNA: TGTGCCAGCCTAGGGGCGGGGCGGGGGGAGACCCAGTACTTC. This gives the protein CASLGAGRGETQYF.

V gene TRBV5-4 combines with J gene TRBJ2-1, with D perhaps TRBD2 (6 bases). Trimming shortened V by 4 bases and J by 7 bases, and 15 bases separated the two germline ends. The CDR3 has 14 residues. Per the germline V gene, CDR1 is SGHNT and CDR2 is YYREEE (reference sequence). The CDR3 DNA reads TGTGCCAGCAGCCCATACACGGCGGGGAATGAGCAGTTCTTC. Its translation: CASSPYTAGNEQFF.

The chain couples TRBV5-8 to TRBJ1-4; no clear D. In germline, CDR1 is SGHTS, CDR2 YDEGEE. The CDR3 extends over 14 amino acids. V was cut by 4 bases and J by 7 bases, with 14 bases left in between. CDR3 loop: CASSDTRPLEKLFF. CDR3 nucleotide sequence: TGTGCCAGCAGCGATACACGGCCTCTTGAAAAACTGTTTTTT.

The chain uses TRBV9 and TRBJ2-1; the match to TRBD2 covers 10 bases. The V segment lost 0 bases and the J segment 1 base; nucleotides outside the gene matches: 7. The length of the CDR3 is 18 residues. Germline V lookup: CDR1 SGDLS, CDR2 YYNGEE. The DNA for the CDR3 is TGTGCCAGCAGCGTAGCTAGCGGGAGAACCCTTTCCTACAATGAGCAGTTCTTC. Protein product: CASSVASGRTLSYNEQFF.

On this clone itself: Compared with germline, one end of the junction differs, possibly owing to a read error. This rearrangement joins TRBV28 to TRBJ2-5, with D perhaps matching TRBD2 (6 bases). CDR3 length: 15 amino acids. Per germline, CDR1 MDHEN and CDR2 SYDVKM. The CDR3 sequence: CASSLAGREQEAQYF. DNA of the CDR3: TGTGCCAGCAGTTTAGCGGGGCGGGAACAAGAGGCCCAGTACTTC.

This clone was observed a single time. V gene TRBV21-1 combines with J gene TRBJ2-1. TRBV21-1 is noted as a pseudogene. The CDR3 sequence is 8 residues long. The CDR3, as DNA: TGTGCAGGGAATGAGCAGTTCTTC. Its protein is CAGNEQFF.

The CDR3 nucleotides read TGTGCCAGCAGCCAAGATCTGGGAGGGAGCTACACCTTC. Its protein product is CASSQDLGGSYTF. The chain links TRBV3-1 (or the pseudogene TRBV3-2) to TRBJ1-2; D unclear. Trimming removed 0 bases at V and 9 bases at J, with 11 bases between. Germline CDR1 and CDR2: LGHDT and YNNKEL (reference sequence). The CDR3 extends over 13 amino acids.